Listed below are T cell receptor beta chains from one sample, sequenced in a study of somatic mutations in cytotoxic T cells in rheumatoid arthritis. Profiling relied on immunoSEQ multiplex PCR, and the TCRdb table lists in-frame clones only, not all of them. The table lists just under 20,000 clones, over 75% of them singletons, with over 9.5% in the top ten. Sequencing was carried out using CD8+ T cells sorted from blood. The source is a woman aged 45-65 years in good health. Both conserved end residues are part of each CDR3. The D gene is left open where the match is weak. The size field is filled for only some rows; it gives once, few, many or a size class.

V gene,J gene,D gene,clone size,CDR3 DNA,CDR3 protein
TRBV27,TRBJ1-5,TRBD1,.,TGTGCCAGCAGTCCGGGACAGGTCAATCAGCCCCAGCATTTT,CASSPGQVNQPQHF
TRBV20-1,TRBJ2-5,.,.,TGCAGTGCTACGGGAGAAGAGACCCAGTACTTC,CSATGEETQYF
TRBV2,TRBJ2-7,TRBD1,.,TGTGCCATCGGGACAGTGACCTACGAGCAGTACTTC,CAIGTVTYEQYF
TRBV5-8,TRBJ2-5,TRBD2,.,TGTGCCAGCAGCTTGGGCGGGAGGGCCGGAGAGACCCAGTACTTC,CASSLGGRAGETQYF
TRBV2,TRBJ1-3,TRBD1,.,TGTGCCAGCAGATACTCGACAGGGGGGAATAGAAACACCATATATTTT,CASRYSTGGNRNTIYF
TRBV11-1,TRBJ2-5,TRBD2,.,TGTGCCAGCAGCCCAGAGACGGCGGGGGAGGCAGAGACCCAGTACTTC,CASSPETAGEAETQYF
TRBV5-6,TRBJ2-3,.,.,TGTGCCAGCAGCAGGGGCACAGATACGCAGTATTTT,CASSRGTDTQYF
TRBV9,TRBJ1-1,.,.,TGTGCCAGCAGCGTAGTATTGGGGGATAACACTGAAGCTTTCTTT,CASSVVLGDNTEAFF
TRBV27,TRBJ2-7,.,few,TGTGCCAGCAGTTTAGGAGGGCGGACAGCCTACGAGCAGTACTTC,CASSLGGRTAYEQYF
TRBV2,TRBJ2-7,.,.,TGTGCCAGCGAAGACAGGATGAGCTCCTACGAGCAGTACTTC,CASEDRMSSYEQYF
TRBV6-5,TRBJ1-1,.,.,TGTGCCAGCAGTTACTCTGGCGGTTCCACTGAAGCTTTCTTT,CASSYSGGSTEAFF
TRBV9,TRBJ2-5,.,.,TGTGCCAGCAGCGTAGGGGTCAGCACTCTTTACGAGACCCAGTACTTC,CASSVGVSTLYETQYF
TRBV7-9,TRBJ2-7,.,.,TGTGCCAGCAGCTCTAGTCTAGGTTACGAGCAGTACTTC,CASSSSLGYEQYF
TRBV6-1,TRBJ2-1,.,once,TGTGCCAGTGCGCCGCTGGGGGATGAGCAGTTCTTC,CASAPLGDEQFF
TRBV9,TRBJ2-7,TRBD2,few,TGTGCCAGCAGCCCCTCCCGAAGCGGGGGGTCCTACGAGCAGTACTTC,CASSPSRSGGSYEQYF
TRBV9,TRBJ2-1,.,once,TGTGCCAGCAGCGCGGACCTTTTCCGGGGATCCTACAATGAGCAGTTCTTC,CASSADLFRGSYNEQFF
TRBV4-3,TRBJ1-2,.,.,TGCGCCAGCAGCCAAGATTTCGGCAGCGTTTTTGGTGGCTACACCTTC,CASSQDFGSVFGGYTF
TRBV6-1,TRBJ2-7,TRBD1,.,TGTGCCAGCAGTAAGGACAGGGGAAGCTACGAGCAGTACTTC,CASSKDRGSYEQYF
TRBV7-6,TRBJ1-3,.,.,TGTGCCAGCAGCCGGGACTCGGTACCCTCTGGAAACACCATATATTTT,CASSRDSVPSGNTIYF
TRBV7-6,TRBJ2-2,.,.,TGTGCCAGCAGCTTCAACGGGCGCACCGGGGAGCTGTTTTTT,CASSFNGRTGELFF
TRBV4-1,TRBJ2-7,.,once,TGCGCCAGCAGCCAAGGTGCCTCGGGGTCCTACGAGCAGTACTTC,CASSQGASGSYEQYF
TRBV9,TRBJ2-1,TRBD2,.,TGTGCCAGCAGCATAAGCGGGGACCACTACAATGAGCAGTTCTTC,CASSISGDHYNEQFF
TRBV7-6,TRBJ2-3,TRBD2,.,TGTGCCAGCAGCTTAGGCGCGGGAGGGCGCCGAGGAGATACGCAGTATTTT,CASSLGAGGRRGDTQYF
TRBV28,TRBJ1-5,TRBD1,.,TGTGCCAGCACCCCACCCTCGACAGGGAATCATCAGCCCCAGCATTTT,CASTPPSTGNHQPQHF